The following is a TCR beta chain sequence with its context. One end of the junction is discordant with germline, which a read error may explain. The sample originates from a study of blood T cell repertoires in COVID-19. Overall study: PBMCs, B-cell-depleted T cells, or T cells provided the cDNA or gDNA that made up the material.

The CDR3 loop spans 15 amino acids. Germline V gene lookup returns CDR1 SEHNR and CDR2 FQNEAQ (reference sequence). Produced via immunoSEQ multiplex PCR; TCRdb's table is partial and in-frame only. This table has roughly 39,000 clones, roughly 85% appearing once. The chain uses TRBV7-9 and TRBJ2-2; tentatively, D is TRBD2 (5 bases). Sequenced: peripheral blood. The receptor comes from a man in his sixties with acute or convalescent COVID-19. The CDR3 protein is CASSLGGINTGELFF. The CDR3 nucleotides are TGTGCCAGCAGCCTCGGAGGTATAAACACTGGGGAGCTGTTTTTT.